This T cell receptor beta chain was identified during a study of Graves' ophthalmopathy and Graves' hyperthyroidism. The sample holds a few counts of this clonotype. Antigen specificity is unknown. Study-wide results and limits: The model's ophthalmopathy progression predictions had more than 55% sensitivity and less than 85% specificity. Most expanded clonotypes from thyroid (those above 0.001 frequency) were also found in blood.

The CDR3 has 14 amino acids. Trimming stripped 6 bases from V and 2 bases from J, with 13 bases between. Germline V gene sequence: CDR1 SEHNR, CDR2 FQNEAQ (reference sequence). RNA transcripts were the source from which TCR beta CDR3 regions were amplified. First-round RT-PCR employed HTBI primers, with a second-round multiplex PCR after it. TCRdb re-called the multiplex PCR reads with MiXCR, one entry per CDR3 protein. The sample contains 580,000 or so distinct CDR3 sequences, under 45% of which appear only once. Hyperthyroidism patients were newly diagnosed, under 2 months' duration, aged 18 to 65. Among the exclusions were patients with other autoimmune diseases, uncontrolled infections, pregnancy or lactation.

The rearrangement links TRBV7-9 to TRBJ1-1; D is perhaps TRBD1 (6 bases). The sequence was collected from an adult man with Graves' hyperthyroidism. Sequences were obtained from peripheral blood or thyroid tissue (not recorded which). CDR3 amino acids: CASRPEGENTEAFF. CDR3 nucleotide sequence: TGTGCCAGCAGACCAGAGGGGGAAAACACTGAAGCTTTCTTT. The whole variable domain, remainder taken from reference TRBV7-9 and TRBJ1-1, is DTGVSQNPRHKITKRGQNVTFRCDPISEHNRLYWYRQTLGQGPEFLTYFQNEAQLEKSRLLSDRFSAERPKGSFSTLEIQRTEQGDSAMYLCASRPEGENTEAFFGQGTRLTVV.